This TCR beta chain originates from a study of T cells after posttransplantation cyclophosphamide (dated by TCRdb to the mid-2010s). Looking at the study overall: Using TRB sequencing, the study followed how the T cell repertoire reconstituted after myeloablative bone marrow transplantation in which posttransplantation cyclophosphamide served as GVHD prophylaxis. In 3 patients, TRB sequencing was also performed on up to about 3 more blood samples taken 2 to 5.2 years after transplant, and in 4 patients, pretransplant blood was also TRB-sequenced. Public TRB sequences were queried against a database of over 3,500 sequences associated with responses to pathogens, tumor antigens, self-antigens and alloantigens. Antigen receptor sequencing covered samples from 30 to 45 PTCy-treated patients and 15 to 20 of their related bone marrow donors. Blood from all 35 or so PTCy patients who had 1-year posttransplant specimens underwent TRB sequencing. Because TRA and TRB clonality were tightly correlated in 9 samples, subsequent TCR analyses were focused on TRB only.

The investigation overall reported the following: Across over 40 patients, TRB clonality was highly associated with recipient CMV seropositivity and CMV reactivation, and PTCy diversity was similar to diversity in CNI/methotrexate controls. Donor-recipient similarity was low at 1-2 months but increased during the first year, and donor CD8+ memory clones often dominated later blood repertoires. The TRB repertoires of T cells infiltrating skin or GI tract showed only limited overlap with the TRB repertoires of T cells in blood.

TRB sequencing was run on genomic DNA with either the immunoSEQ assay at survey resolution or the hsTCRB kit. For the original study's pipeline: The immunoSEQ software handled initial read processing, and the LymphoSeq R package was used for repertoire analyses. Clonality was computed as 1 minus normalized Shannon entropy, and a Gini coefficient was also calculated for each TRB dataset. Phenotypes of unsorted samples were inferred by mapping TRB sequences from sorted subsets of the recipient or donor onto the same recipient's unsorted samples. TCRdb took this table from immuneACCESS and kept in-frame rearrangements with V and J called. Such tables lack part of the clones; where checked against another copy, unresolved V genes explain under half of the gap, and the rest is unexplained. V and J calls and clone size are copied from that table; D and trimming were computed from the DNA. Within this sample are fewer than 55,000 clones, with approximately 94% of them counted one time only. The ten largest account for around 3% of the sample.

As concerns this clone: No cognate antigen has been identified for it. No quality values exist for individual bases; no much larger clone is one base distant.

Related bone marrow donors provided peripheral blood samples on the day of marrow donation. Peripheral blood and bone marrow mononuclear cells were isolated by Ficoll-Hypaque density centrifugation and cryopreserved. The CDR3 measures 19 amino acids from cysteine to phenylalanine. This entry keeps only the CDR3 DNA: 57 bases, framed from base 1. Trimming leaves V shorter by 4 bases and J shorter by 0 bases, with the junction holding 11 bases beyond the gene matches. CDR1 and CDR2, looked up from the germline V gene, are LGHNA and YSLEER. Here the chain combines TRBV4-3 and TRBJ2-4, with 11 bases matching TRBD2. The sequenced sample was PBMCs. The sequence derives from a woman younger than 45 in good health and a related stem cell transplant donor. Read as DNA, the sequence is TGCGCCAGCAGCCGAGGACTAGCGGGCGGGTTTAAAGCCAAAAACATTCAGTACTTC. Translation gives CASSRGLAGGFKAKNIQYF.